This T cell receptor (beta chain) was captured by sequencing in a study of siplizumab effects on memory and regulatory T cells. TCRdb's table, derived via immunoSEQ multiplex PCR, lists solely in-frame clones and lacks some. The table lists more than 85,000 clones, 80% to 95% of them singletons. Study observations and caveats: The mapping of alloreactive clones to unstimulated subsets covered only a minor fraction of them. The apparent diversity of naive T cells exceeded that of memory cells, and naive T cells seemed to make a major contribution to the alloresponse.

Per germline, CDR1 ENHRY and CDR2 SYGVKD. This CDR3 has 12 amino acids. On this clone: What it binds is not known. One junction end does not reproduce the germline sequence, and a read error may be involved.

This TCR was recovered from a human donor in good health. The specimen was CD4+ T cells sorted from blood. The V call is TRBV10-3, the J call TRBJ1-6; D is undetermined. In DNA form, the CDR3 reads TGTGCCATCAGTGGAAATAACTCACCCCTCCACTTT. It is translated as CAISGNNSPLHF.